Shown below are 30 T cell receptor beta chains from a single sample sequenced in a study of patients and donors after allogeneic stem cell transplantation. TCRdb fed the RT-PCR reads into MiXCR, producing one record per CDR3 protein. Among roughly 880,000 distinct CDR3 sequences, more than 15% were seen once, and the ten largest hold 5% to 6.5%. Material: blood, either unsorted or a sorted T cell fraction (not recorded which). These receptor sequences come from a human donor who was either an allogeneic HSCT recipient or a stem cell or donor lymphocyte infusion donor (not recorded which). It is not recorded whose cells these are; they may come from a transplant donor.

This rearrangement joins TRBV6-1 to TRBJ1-4; 8 bases are shared with TRBD1. Per germline, CDR1 MNHNS and CDR2 SASEGT. The ends lost 2 bases at V and 4 bases at J; junction bases unmatched: 3. The CDR3 has 15 residues. CDR3 sequence: CASSELDRGNEKLFF. Here the CDR3 DNA reads TGTGCCAGCAGTGAACTCGACAGGGGTAATGAAAAACTGTTTTTT.

This chain connects TRBV25-1 to TRBJ1-1, with TRBD1 as a possible D gene (6 bases). The CDR3 loop spans 15 amino acids. In germline, CDR1 is MGHDK, CDR2 SYGVNS. Trimming took off 1 base at V and 6 bases at J, with 15 bases between the two ends. The DNA of the CDR3 is TGTGCCAGCAGTGAATTGAGGGGGTCCGACGCTGAAGCTTTCTTT. This sequence encodes CASSELRGSDAEAFF.

This clonotype was counted only a few times. J is TRBJ1-1 and V is TRBV3-1; 7 bases are a match to TRBD1. There are 15 residues in the CDR3. The V segment lost 4 bases and the J segment 1 base; nucleotides outside the gene matches: 6. In germline, CDR1 is LGHDT, CDR2 YNNKEL (reference sequence). The CDR3 protein is CASSLRDRANTEAFF. For the CDR3, the DNA is TGTGCCAGCAGCCTCCGAGACAGGGCGAACACTGAAGCTTTCTTT.

V is TRBV5-1 and J is TRBJ2-7; D is possibly TRBD1 or TRBD2 (5 bases each). The ends were cut back, 7 bases at V and 5 bases at J, with 25 bases in the middle. The CDR3 runs 16 residues. The germline CDR1 and CDR2 sequences are SGHRS and YFSETQ. CDR3 bases: TGCGCCAGCCAAAGCTGGGACGGGGCGAGTTTCCACGAGCAGTACTTC. Protein sequence: CASQSWDGASFHEQYF. Combining the CDR3 with reference TRBV5-1 and TRBJ2-7 gives the whole variable domain KAGVTQTPRYLIKTRGQQVTLSCSPISGHRSVSWYQQTPGQGLQFLFEYFSETQRNKGNFPGRFSGRQFSNSRSEMNVSTLELGDSALYLCASQSWDGASFHEQYFGPGTRLTVT.

The V call is TRBV24-1, the J call TRBJ2-1; D is uncertain. Germline V gives CDR1 KGHDR, CDR2 SFDVKD. Trimming took 6 bases from V and 4 from J, leaving 9 bases between them. This CDR3 is 13 amino acids long. In DNA, the CDR3 is TGTGCCACCAGTTTGACTCGTTACAATGAGCAGTTCTTC. As protein: CATSLTRYNEQFF.

The CDR3 nucleotides are TGTGCCACCAGCAGAGATCGTCGTAGCGGGGAACCACATACGCAGTATTTT. Translated: CATSRDRRSGEPHTQYF. This sequence joins TRBV15 and TRBJ2-3, with 8 bases identical to TRBD2. With 0 bases clipped from V and 7 bases from J, the junction kept 12 bases outside the gene matches. Germline CDR1 reads LNHNV; CDR2 reads YYDKDF (reference sequence). The CDR3 covers 17 residues. Together with reference TRBV15 and TRBJ2-3, the CDR3 gives the full variable domain: DAMVIQNPRYQVTQFGKPVTLSCSQTLNHNVMYWYQQKSSQAPKLLFHYYDKDFNNEADTPDNFQSRRPNTSFCFLDIRSPGLGDTAMYLCATSRDRRSGEPHTQYFGPGTRLTVL.

The genes are TRBV2 and TRBJ2-3; a weak D match, TRBD1 (5 bases). Trimming left V 2 bases short and J 5 bases short, with 11 bases between. Germline V gives CDR1 SNHLY, CDR2 FYNNEI. The CDR3 totals 14 residues. In DNA form, the CDR3 reads TGTGCCAGCAGTGAATGGGGCAGGCAAGATACGCAGTATTTT. It is translated as CASSEWGRQDTQYF.

A few counts support this clonotype. The chain links TRBV12-5 to TRBJ1-2; unclear D gene. CDR3 length: 15 residues. V lost 3 bases and J lost 3, with 14 bases in between. The germline gives CDR1 LGHNT, CDR2 FRNRAP. The CDR3 is CASGFPPGVDYGYTF. CDR3 nucleotide sequence: TGTGCTAGTGGTTTCCCCCCGGGAGTAGACTATGGCTACACCTTC.

In its sample, this clonotype was seen a few times. This rearrangement joins TRBV10-3 to TRBJ2-5; D is ambiguous. The germline CDR1 and CDR2 sequences are ENHRY and SYGVKD. Trimming took 7 bases from V and 4 from J, leaving 13 bases between them. The CDR3 sequence is 13 residues long. The CDR3 spells CAITQSLGETQYF. DNA of the CDR3: TGTGCCATCACCCAGTCCCTGGGAGAGACCCAGTACTTC.

The genes are TRBV7-6 and TRBJ1-6; D unresolved. The germline V gene has CDR1 SGHVS and CDR2 FNYEAQ. The CDR3 length is 15 residues. V lost 1 base and J 7 bases, leaving 11 bases between the germline ends. The CDR3 sequence is CASSLERPANSPLHF. In nucleotides, the CDR3 is TGTGCCAGCAGCTTAGAAAGACCGGCGAATTCACCCCTCCACTTT.

This clonotype was counted a few times. DNA for the CDR3: TGCGCCAGCAGCTTCGGCCAGGGTGGGACCCAGTACTTC. It encodes CASSFGQGGTQYF. The chain employs TRBV5-1 and TRBJ2-5; maybe TRBD1 (5 bases). V gave up 2 bases and J gave up 7 bases, with 12 bases separating them. The CDR3 runs to 13 residues. Looked up from germline, CDR1 is SGHRS and CDR2 is YFSETQ. The full variable domain, with the rest looked up from reference TRBV5-1 and TRBJ2-5, is KAGVTQTPRYLIKTRGQQVTLSCSPISGHRSVSWYQQTPGQGLQFLFEYFSETQRNKGNFPGRFSGRQFSNSRSEMNVSTLELGDSALYLCASSFGQGGTQYFGPGTRLLVL.

The chain uses TRBV15 and TRBJ2-1; D may be TRBD2 (6 bases). Trimming pared 1 base from V and 2 bases from J, leaving 15 bases between. Germline V gene sequence: CDR1 LNHNV, CDR2 YYDKDF (reference sequence). The CDR3 covers 17 residues. CDR3 residues: CATSRGLMRGPYNEQFF. DNA of the CDR3: TGTGCCACCAGCAGAGGTCTTATGCGGGGACCCTACAATGAGCAGTTCTTC.

This clonotype showed up just a few times. The V gene is TRBV18, the J gene TRBJ2-7, with D maybe TRBD1 (6 bases). This CDR3 comprises 16 residues. CDR1 is KGHSH, CDR2 LQKENI, per germline. Trimming cost V 2 bases and J 1 base, with 15 bases left between them. The CDR3: CASSPSTAGASYEQYF. CDR3 bases: TGTGCCAGCTCACCATCTACGGCAGGGGCGTCCTACGAGCAGTACTTC. Supplemented by reference TRBV18 and TRBJ2-7, the full variable domain reads NAGVMQNPRHLVRRRGQEARLRCSPMKGHSHVYWYRQLPEEGLKFMVYLQKENIIDESGMPKERFSAEFPKEGPSILRIQQVVRGDSAAYFCASSPSTAGASYEQYFGPGTRLTVT.

This clonotype occurred a few times. The chain is built from TRBV5-4 and TRBJ2-6; a weak D match, TRBD2 (5 bases). Trimming left V 2 bases short and J 2 bases short, with 29 bases between. Germline CDR1 SGHNT, CDR2 YYREEE (reference sequence). There are 22 residues in the CDR3. CDR3 loop: CASSFIWIQIWNDGTGANVLTF. CDR3 bases: TGTGCCAGCAGCTTTATTTGGATCCAGATTTGGAATGACGGGACTGGGGCCAACGTCCTGACTTTC.

This clonotype occurred a few times. This chain joins TRBV7-9 and TRBJ1-6, with D perhaps TRBD1 (5 bases). With 1 base removed from V and 5 bases from J, the gap between germline ends came to 9 bases. Germline assignment: CDR1 SEHNR and CDR2 FQNEAQ (reference sequence). The CDR3 consists of 15 residues. The CDR3 DNA reads as TGTGCCAGCAGCTTAGACTCGGGGCATAATTCACCCCTCCACTTT. This sequence encodes CASSLDSGHNSPLHF.

The chain combines TRBV9 with TRBJ1-1, with TRBD1 as a possible D gene (6 bases). Per the germline V gene, CDR1 is SGDLS and CDR2 is YYNGEE. This CDR3 is built from 17 residues. Trimming removed 0 bases at V and 1 base at J, with 16 bases between. The CDR3: CASSVEGGAKGNTEAFF. For the CDR3, the DNA is TGTGCCAGCAGCGTAGAAGGGGGGGCTAAGGGGAACACTGAAGCTTTCTTT. Looking up the rest from reference TRBV9 and TRBJ1-1 gives the full variable domain: DSGVTQTPKHLITATGQRVTLRCSPRSGDLSVYWYQQSLDQGLQFLIQYYNGEERAKGNILERFSAQQFPDLHSELNLSSLELGDSALYFCASSVEGGAKGNTEAFFGQGTRLTVV.

This clonotype was seen a handful of times. The junction and the germline gene differ at one end; a read error may be behind it. The chain uses TRBV3-1 and TRBJ2-7; D not resolved. This CDR3 has 11 residues. Germline assignment: CDR1 LGHDT and CDR2 YNNKEL (reference sequence). In nucleotides, the CDR3 is TGTGCCAGCAGCCAGCGTCAGGAGCAGTATTTC. Its protein is CASSQRQEQYF.

The V gene is TRBV20-1, the J gene TRBJ2-1; 8 nucleotides match TRBD2. Germline CDR1 is DFQATT and CDR2 is SNEGSKA (reference sequence). Unmatched junction bases numbered 14, after V lost 3 bases and J lost 7 bases. The CDR3 covers 16 residues. CDR3 sequence: CSARVHQREIGNEQFF. CDR3 DNA sequence: TGCAGTGCTAGGGTGCATCAGCGGGAGATAGGGAATGAGCAGTTCTTC.

As regards this clonotype: A read error may account for a junction end that differs from germline. The chain combines TRBV7-7 with TRBJ2-7; D perhaps matches TRBD2 (6 bases). The CDR3 covers 12 residues. CDR1 and CDR2 (germline): SSHAT, FNYEAQ (reference sequence). CDR3 loop: CASSREHYEQYF. The CDR3 DNA is TGTGCTAGCAGCCGGGAGCATTACGAGCAGTACTTC.

As for this clonotype: One base away lies a much larger clone, so this may be a sequencing read error. The chain uses TRBV12-3 or TRBV12-4 and TRBJ1-1; no clear D gene. Trimming pared 4 bases from V and 1 base from J, leaving 7 bases between. CDR3 size: 13 residues. CDR3 residues: CASSSFKNTEAFF. The CDR3 DNA sequence: TGTGCCAGCAGTTCCTTCAAGAACACTGAAGCTTTCTTT.

The chain carries TRBV5-1 and TRBJ2-1; a possible D gene is TRBD2 (6 bases). CDR3 length equals 15 residues. Trimming took 2 bases from V and 5 from J, leaving 14 bases between them. Germline V gene data show CDR1 as SGHRS and CDR2 as YFSETQ. CDR3 sequence reads: CASSFGTPPNNEQFF. CDR3 bases: TGCGCCAGCAGCTTCGGGACTCCCCCCAACAATGAGCAGTTCTTC.

This clonotype was recorded a few times. The rearrangement uses TRBV14 and TRBJ2-7, with D unclear. The CDR3 has 13 amino acids. The V gene lost 0 bases and the J gene lost 6 bases, with 9 bases spanning the gap. Germline V gene data show CDR1 as SGHDN and CDR2 as FVKESK. In DNA form, the CDR3 reads TGTGCCAGCAGCCAAGATGGGGTGGGCGAGCAGTACTTC. Translation gives CASSQDGVGEQYF.

V is TRBV29-1 and J is TRBJ1-3; D remains unclear. The CDR3 has 17 residues. V dropped 5 bases and J dropped 2 bases, with 22 bases sitting between them. The germline V gene has CDR1 SQVTM and CDR2 ANQGSEA. The CDR3 is CSVNLPKRGSAGNTIYF. CDR3 DNA sequence: TGCAGCGTTAACCTACCGAAACGGGGATCGGCTGGAAACACCATATATTTT.

This rearrangement joins TRBV27 to TRBJ2-3; D is perhaps TRBD1 or TRBD2 (5 bases each). From germline, CDR1 is MNHEY and CDR2 SMNVEV (reference sequence). The CDR3 has 15 residues. The germline V and J ends were trimmed by 6 bases and 5 bases, with 18 bases remaining between them. The CDR3 DNA reads TGTGCCAGCAGCCCCGTTGGTGGGGGAGTAGATACGCAGTATTTT. It codes for CASSPVGGGVDTQYF.

The J gene is TRBJ1-1, the V gene TRBV20-1; D not resolved. Per the germline V gene, CDR1 is DFQATT and CDR2 is SNEGSKA (reference sequence). The V end was cut by 2 bases, the J end by 6 bases, with 7 bases between. The CDR3 has 11 residues. This chain's CDR3 is CSARSPAEAFF. CDR3 nucleotides: TGCAGTGCTAGATCCCCCGCTGAAGCTTTCTTT.

This chain connects TRBV4-1 to TRBJ2-3; D possibly matches TRBD1 or TRBD2 (5 bases each). The CDR3 is made up of 15 amino acids. Per germline, CDR1 MGHRA and CDR2 YSYEKL. Trimming stripped 0 bases from V and 6 bases from J, with 13 bases between. The CDR3 here is CASSQDRGLGDTQYF. The CDR3 coding sequence is TGCGCCAGCAGCCAAGATCGGGGCCTAGGGGATACGCAGTATTTT.

This clonotype was seen ten or more times. The chain carries TRBV2 and TRBJ1-1; the D gene is possibly TRBD1 (5 bases). Deletions cut 6 bases from V and 1 base from J, with 9 bases between. The CDR3 consists of 13 residues. Germline assignment: CDR1 SNHLY and CDR2 FYNNEI. The CDR3 reads CASRGLPNTEAFF. CDR3 bases: TGTGCCAGCAGGGGACTGCCGAACACTGAAGCTTTCTTT.

This clonotype was recorded a few times. CDR3 DNA: TGCGCCAGCAGCCCACAGGGACGAGGAGGTTACACTGAAGCTTTCTTT. This codes for CASSPQGRGGYTEAFF. The chain couples TRBV5-1 to TRBJ1-1, with D possibly TRBD1 on 6 matching bases. The CDR3 is 16 amino acids. Germline CDR1 SGHRS, CDR2 YFSETQ. Trimming took off 4 bases at V and 3 bases at J, with 19 bases between the two ends.

This clonotype showed up just a few times. The rearrangement links TRBV5-6 to TRBJ2-2, with 7 bases identical to TRBD1. Unmatched junction bases numbered 11, after V lost 6 bases and J lost 3 bases. CDR3 size: 16 residues. Germline CDR1 and CDR2: SGHDT and YYEEEE. Here the CDR3 reads CASNLLAGTDTGELFF. The CDR3 DNA follows: TGTGCCAGCAATTTGCTCGCCGGGACAGACACCGGGGAGCTGTTTTTT.

There are a few counts of this clonotype. The chain combines TRBV7-2 with TRBJ2-7; tentative D call: TRBD2 (6 bases). Trimming took off 1 base at V and 5 bases at J, with 12 bases between the two ends. CDR1 SGHTA and CDR2 FQGNSA come from the germline V gene. The CDR3 totals 14 residues. This chain's CDR3 is CASSLEPSANEQYF. CDR3 DNA sequence: TGTGCCAGCAGCTTAGAGCCTAGCGCCAACGAGCAGTACTTC.